Here is one T cell receptor (beta chain) with its context. What it recognizes is unknown. CDR3 length equals 12 residues. Between the trimmed V and J ends, which lost 3 bases and 7 bases, there was a span of 6 bases. The V gene's germline CDR1 is SGHAT and CDR2 FQNNGV. A split of CD4+ cells into CD45RA+ naive and CD45RA-negative memory subsets was performed. The sample originates from a study of shared clonotypes between healthy human individuals. Study in general: CD4 naive and CD4 memory each took three plates per donor, while CD8 naive took two and CD8 memory one. Study-wide results and caveats: Researchers sampled only blood; tissue repertoires likely differ.

Genomic DNA (from each subset) was split evenly across several immunoSEQ plates. Repertoires were generated with immunoSEQ multiplex PCR, while TCRdb's copy carries only in-frame clones and drops some. The sample contains a few hundred thousand clones, 50% to 75% of which appear only once. The TCR comes from a man aged 30-40 years in good health. This rearrangement joins TRBV11-2 to TRBJ2-2, with D possibly being TRBD2 (5 bases). Input material: memory CD4+ T cells sorted from blood. Subset specified: CD45RA-negative fraction. The DNA for the CDR3 is TGTGCCAGCAGCTTTAGCGTCGGGGAGCTGTTTTTT. It encodes CASSFSVGELFF.